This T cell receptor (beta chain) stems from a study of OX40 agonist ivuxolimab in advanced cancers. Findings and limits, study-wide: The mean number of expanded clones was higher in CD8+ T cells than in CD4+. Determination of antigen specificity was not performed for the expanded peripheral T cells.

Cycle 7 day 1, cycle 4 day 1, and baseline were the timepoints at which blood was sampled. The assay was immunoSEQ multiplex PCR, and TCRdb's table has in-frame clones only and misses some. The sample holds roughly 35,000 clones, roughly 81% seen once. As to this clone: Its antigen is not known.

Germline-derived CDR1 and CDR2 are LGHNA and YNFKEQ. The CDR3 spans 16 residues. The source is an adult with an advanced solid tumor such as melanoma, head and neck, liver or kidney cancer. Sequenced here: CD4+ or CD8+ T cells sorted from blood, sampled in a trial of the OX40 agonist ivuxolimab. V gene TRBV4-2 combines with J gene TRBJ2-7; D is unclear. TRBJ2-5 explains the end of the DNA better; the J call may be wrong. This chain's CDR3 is CASSPFTSGYQETQYF. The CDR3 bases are TGTGCCAGCAGCCCTTTTACGTCCGGGTACCAAGAGACCCAGTACTTC.